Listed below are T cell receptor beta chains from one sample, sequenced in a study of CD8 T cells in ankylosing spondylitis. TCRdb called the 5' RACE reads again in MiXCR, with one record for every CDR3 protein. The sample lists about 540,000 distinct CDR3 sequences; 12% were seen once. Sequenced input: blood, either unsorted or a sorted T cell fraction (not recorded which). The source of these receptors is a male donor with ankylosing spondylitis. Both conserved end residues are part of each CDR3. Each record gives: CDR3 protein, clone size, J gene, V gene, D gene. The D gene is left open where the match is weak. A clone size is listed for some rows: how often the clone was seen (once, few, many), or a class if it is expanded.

CDR3 protein: CASSPDGAAVRYGYTF
clone size: NA
J gene: TRBJ1-2
V gene: TRBV12-3/TRBV12-4
D gene: NA

CDR3 protein: CASSSTGRLDIQYF
clone size: NA
J gene: TRBJ2-4
V gene: TRBV7-9
D gene: NA

CDR3 protein: CASSRDLPIEQYF
clone size: few
J gene: TRBJ2-7
V gene: TRBV18
D gene: NA

CDR3 protein: CASVDRPGNTIYF
clone size: few
J gene: TRBJ1-3
V gene: TRBV7-9
D gene: TRBD1

CDR3 protein: CASSRRTGSNTEAFF
clone size: few
J gene: TRBJ1-1
V gene: TRBV5-1
D gene: TRBD1

CDR3 protein: CASRRQGFYGYTF
clone size: few
J gene: TRBJ1-2
V gene: TRBV6-2/TRBV6-3
D gene: TRBD1

CDR3 protein: CATSDSRDGYGYTF
clone size: few
J gene: TRBJ1-2
V gene: TRBV24-1
D gene: NA

CDR3 protein: CASSQRGTSGTGELFF
clone size: NA
J gene: TRBJ2-2
V gene: TRBV3-1
D gene: TRBD2

CDR3 protein: CASSKALTGDSYNEQFF
clone size: NA
J gene: TRBJ2-1
V gene: TRBV21-1
D gene: NA

CDR3 protein: CASSEFGSGSHNEQFF
clone size: NA
J gene: TRBJ2-1
V gene: TRBV25-1
D gene: TRBD2

CDR3 protein: CSASVSGSILGSYNEQFF
clone size: many
J gene: TRBJ2-1
V gene: TRBV20-1
D gene: TRBD2

CDR3 protein: CASSSRGPNQPQHF
clone size: few
J gene: TRBJ1-5
V gene: TRBV27
D gene: NA

CDR3 protein: CASSLEMASGSVDEQFF
clone size: many
J gene: TRBJ2-1
V gene: TRBV11-2
D gene: TRBD2

CDR3 protein: CSARDRGQGAFF
clone size: many
J gene: TRBJ1-1
V gene: TRBV20-1
D gene: TRBD1

CDR3 protein: CSARGGEHEQFF
clone size: few
J gene: TRBJ2-1
V gene: TRBV20-1
D gene: TRBD2

CDR3 protein: CSARTFRATSYNEQFF
clone size: many
J gene: TRBJ2-1
V gene: TRBV20-1
D gene: NA

CDR3 protein: CATSDRGGTVISGNTIYF
clone size: once
J gene: TRBJ1-3
V gene: TRBV24-1
D gene: TRBD1

CDR3 protein: CSARDGEGGTDTQYF
clone size: few
J gene: TRBJ2-3
V gene: TRBV20-1
D gene: NA

CDR3 protein: CSARRSGTVHQPQHF
clone size: NA
J gene: TRBJ1-5
V gene: TRBV20-1
D gene: TRBD1

CDR3 protein: CASSLLAVENEQFF
clone size: few
J gene: TRBJ2-1
V gene: TRBV5-1
D gene: TRBD2

CDR3 protein: CASSLITTSRDSYNEQFF
clone size: NA
J gene: TRBJ2-1
V gene: TRBV5-1
D gene: NA

CDR3 protein: CASSTANYGYTF
clone size: few
J gene: TRBJ1-2
V gene: TRBV6-5
D gene: NA

CDR3 protein: CSASQTSYEQYF
clone size: many
J gene: TRBJ2-7
V gene: TRBV20-1
D gene: NA

CDR3 protein: CASSQVRQETQYF
clone size: NA
J gene: TRBJ2-5
V gene: TRBV3-1
D gene: NA

CDR3 protein: CATSRGGNTEAFF
clone size: NA
J gene: TRBJ1-1
V gene: TRBV15
D gene: NA

CDR3 protein: CTSSLEDRFFSSGNTIYF
clone size: once
J gene: TRBJ1-3
V gene: TRBV12-3/TRBV12-4
D gene: TRBD1

CDR3 protein: CASSLGGQGRSPLHF
clone size: many
J gene: TRBJ1-6
V gene: TRBV5-1
D gene: TRBD1

CDR3 protein: CSATDYEQYF
clone size: few
J gene: TRBJ2-7
V gene: TRBV20-1
D gene: NA

CDR3 protein: CATSRGGREYNEQFF
clone size: few
J gene: TRBJ2-1
V gene: TRBV15
D gene: NA

CDR3 protein: CASSLDVTDTQYF
clone size: few
J gene: TRBJ2-3
V gene: TRBV11-2
D gene: NA

CDR3 protein: CASSSGTISNQPQHF
clone size: few
J gene: TRBJ1-5
V gene: TRBV12-3/TRBV12-4
D gene: NA

CDR3 protein: CAISGGTGLEGYTF
clone size: few
J gene: TRBJ1-2
V gene: TRBV10-3
D gene: TRBD1

CDR3 protein: CSAVYGPQGRTLILDNEQFF
clone size: NA
J gene: TRBJ2-1
V gene: TRBV20-1
D gene: NA

CDR3 protein: CASSLLAGEGGELFF
clone size: NA
J gene: TRBJ2-2
V gene: TRBV5-5
D gene: TRBD2

CDR3 protein: CASSWRGSSGNTIYF
clone size: few
J gene: TRBJ1-3
V gene: TRBV6-5
D gene: NA

CDR3 protein: CASSISRDRPTGELFF
clone size: many
J gene: TRBJ2-2
V gene: TRBV19
D gene: TRBD1

CDR3 protein: CASSQYPLNTEAFF
clone size: few
J gene: TRBJ1-1
V gene: TRBV3-1
D gene: NA

CDR3 protein: CASSYGSGWGDTQYF
clone size: few
J gene: TRBJ2-3
V gene: TRBV6-2/TRBV6-3
D gene: NA